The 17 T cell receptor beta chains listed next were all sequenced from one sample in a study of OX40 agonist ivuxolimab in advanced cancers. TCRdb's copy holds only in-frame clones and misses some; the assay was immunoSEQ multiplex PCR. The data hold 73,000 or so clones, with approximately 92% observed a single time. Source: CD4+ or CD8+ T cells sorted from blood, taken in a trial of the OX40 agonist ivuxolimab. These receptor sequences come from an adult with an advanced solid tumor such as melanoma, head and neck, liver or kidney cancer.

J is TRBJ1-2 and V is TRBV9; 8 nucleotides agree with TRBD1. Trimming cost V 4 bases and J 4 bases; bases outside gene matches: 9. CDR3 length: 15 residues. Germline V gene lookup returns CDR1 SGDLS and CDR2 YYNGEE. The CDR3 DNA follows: TGTGCCAGCAGCACAGGGGGGGGGCACGGCTATGGCTACACCTTC. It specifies CASSTGGGHGYGYTF.

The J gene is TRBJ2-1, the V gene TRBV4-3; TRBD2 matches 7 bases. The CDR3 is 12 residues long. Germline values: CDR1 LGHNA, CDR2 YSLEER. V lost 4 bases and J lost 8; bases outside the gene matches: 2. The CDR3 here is CASSLRGDEQFF. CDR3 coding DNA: TGCGCCAGCAGCCTTCGGGGGGATGAGCAGTTCTTC.

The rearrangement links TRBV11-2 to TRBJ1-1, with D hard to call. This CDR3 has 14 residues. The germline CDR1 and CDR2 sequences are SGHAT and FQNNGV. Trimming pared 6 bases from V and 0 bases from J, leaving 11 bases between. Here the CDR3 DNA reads TGTGCCAGCAGAGGAGGGTTCATGAACACTGAAGCTTTCTTT. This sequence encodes CASRGGFMNTEAFF.

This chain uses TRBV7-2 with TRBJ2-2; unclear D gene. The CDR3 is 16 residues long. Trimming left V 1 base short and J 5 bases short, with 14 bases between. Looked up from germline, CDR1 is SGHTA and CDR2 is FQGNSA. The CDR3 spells CASSLEYRVPTGELFF. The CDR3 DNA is TGTGCCAGCAGCTTAGAATACCGGGTCCCTACCGGGGAGCTGTTTTTT.

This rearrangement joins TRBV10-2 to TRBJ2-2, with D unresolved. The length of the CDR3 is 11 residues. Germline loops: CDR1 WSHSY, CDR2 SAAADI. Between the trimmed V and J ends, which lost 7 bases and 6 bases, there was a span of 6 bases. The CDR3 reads CASTFAGELFF. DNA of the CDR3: TGCGCCAGCACCTTCGCCGGGGAGCTGTTTTTT.

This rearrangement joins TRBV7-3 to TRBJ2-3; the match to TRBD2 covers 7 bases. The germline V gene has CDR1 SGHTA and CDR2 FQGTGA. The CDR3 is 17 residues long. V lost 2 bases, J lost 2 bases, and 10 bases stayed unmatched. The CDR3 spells CASSLLGGGGFTDTQYF. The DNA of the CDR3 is TGTGCCAGCAGCTTACTCGGAGGCGGGGGTTTCACAGATACGCAGTATTTT. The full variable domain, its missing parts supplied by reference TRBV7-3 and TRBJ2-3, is GAGVSQTPSNKVTEKGKYVELRCDPISGHTALYWYRQSLGQGPEFLIYFQGTGAADDSGLPNDRFFAVRPEGSVSTLKIQRTERGDSAVYLCASSLLGGGGFTDTQYFGPGTRLTVL.

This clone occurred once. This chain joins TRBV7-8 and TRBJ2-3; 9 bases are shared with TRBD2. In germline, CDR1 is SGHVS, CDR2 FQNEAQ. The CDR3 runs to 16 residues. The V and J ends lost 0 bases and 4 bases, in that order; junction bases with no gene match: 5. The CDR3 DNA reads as TGTGCCAGCAGCTTAGCCCTAGCGGGGCTGGCAGATACGCAGTATTTT. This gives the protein CASSLALAGLADTQYF. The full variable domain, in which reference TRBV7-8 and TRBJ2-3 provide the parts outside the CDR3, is GAGVSQSPRYKVAKRGQDVALRCDPISGHVSLFWYQQALGQGPEFLTYFQNEAQLDKSGLPSDRFFAERPEGSVSTLKIQRTQQEDSAVYLCASSLALAGLADTQYFGPGTRLTVL.

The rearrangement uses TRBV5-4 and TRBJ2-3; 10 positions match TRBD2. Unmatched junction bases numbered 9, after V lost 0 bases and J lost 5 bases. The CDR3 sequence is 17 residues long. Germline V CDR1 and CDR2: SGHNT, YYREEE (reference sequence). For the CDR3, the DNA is TGTGCCAGCAGCTTGGCGCTAGCGGGGGTAGTAATAGATACGCAGTATTTT. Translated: CASSLALAGVVIDTQYF.

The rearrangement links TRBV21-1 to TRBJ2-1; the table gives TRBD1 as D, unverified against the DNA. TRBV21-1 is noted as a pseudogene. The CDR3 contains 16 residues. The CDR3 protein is CASSASHRGSYNEQFF. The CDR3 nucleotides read TGTGCCAGCAGCGCCTCCCACAGGGGCTCCTACAATGAGCAGTTCTTC.

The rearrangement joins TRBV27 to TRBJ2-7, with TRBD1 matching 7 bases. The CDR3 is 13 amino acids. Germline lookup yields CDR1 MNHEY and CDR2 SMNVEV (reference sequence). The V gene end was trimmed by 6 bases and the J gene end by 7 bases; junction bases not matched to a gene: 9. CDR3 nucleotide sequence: TGTGCCAGCAGCCCACCGGGACAGATAGAGCAGTACTTC. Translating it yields CASSPPGQIEQYF.

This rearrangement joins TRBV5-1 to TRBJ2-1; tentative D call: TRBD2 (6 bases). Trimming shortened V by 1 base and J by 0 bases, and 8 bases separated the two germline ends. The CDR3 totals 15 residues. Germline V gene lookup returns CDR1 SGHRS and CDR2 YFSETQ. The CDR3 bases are TGCGCCAGCAGCTTGAGGGACTTCTCCTACAATGAGCAGTTCTTC. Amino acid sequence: CASSLRDFSYNEQFF.

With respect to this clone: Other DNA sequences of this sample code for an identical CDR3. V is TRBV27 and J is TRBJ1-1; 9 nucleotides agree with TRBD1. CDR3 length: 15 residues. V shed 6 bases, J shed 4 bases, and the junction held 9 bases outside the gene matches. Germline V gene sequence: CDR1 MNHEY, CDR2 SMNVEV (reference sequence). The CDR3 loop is CASRHTTGGLTEAFF. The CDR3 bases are TGTGCCAGCAGACATACGACAGGGGGACTCACTGAAGCTTTCTTT.

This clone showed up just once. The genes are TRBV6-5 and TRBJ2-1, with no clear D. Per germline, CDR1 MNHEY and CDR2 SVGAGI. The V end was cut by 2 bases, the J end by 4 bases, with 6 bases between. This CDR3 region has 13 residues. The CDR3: CASSYHNYNEQFF. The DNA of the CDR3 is TGTGCCAGCAGTTACCACAATTACAATGAGCAGTTCTTC.

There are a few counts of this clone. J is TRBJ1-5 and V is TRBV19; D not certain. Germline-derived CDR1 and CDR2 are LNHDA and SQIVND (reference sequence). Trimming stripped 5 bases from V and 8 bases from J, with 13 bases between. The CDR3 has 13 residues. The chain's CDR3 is CASSQLHLKPQHF. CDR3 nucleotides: TGTGCCAGTAGTCAGTTGCATCTCAAGCCCCAGCATTTT.

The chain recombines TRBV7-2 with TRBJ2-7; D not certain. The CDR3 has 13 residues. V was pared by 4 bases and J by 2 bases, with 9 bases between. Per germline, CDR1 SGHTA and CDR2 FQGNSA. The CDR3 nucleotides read TGTGCCAGCAGCTCTAATGGAGCCTACGAGCAGTACTTC. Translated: CASSSNGAYEQYF.

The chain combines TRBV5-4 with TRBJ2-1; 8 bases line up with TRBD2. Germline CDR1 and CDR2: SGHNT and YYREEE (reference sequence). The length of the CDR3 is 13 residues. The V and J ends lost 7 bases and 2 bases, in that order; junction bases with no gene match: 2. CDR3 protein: CASGGGTYNEQFF. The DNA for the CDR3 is TGTGCCAGCGGCGGGGGGACCTACAATGAGCAGTTCTTC.

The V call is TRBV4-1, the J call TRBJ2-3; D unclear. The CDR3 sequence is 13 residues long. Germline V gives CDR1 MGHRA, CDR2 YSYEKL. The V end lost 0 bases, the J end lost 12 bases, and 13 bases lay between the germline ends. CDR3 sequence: CASSQDGQRIQYF. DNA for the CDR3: TGCGCCAGCAGCCAAGATGGCCAGCGTATCCAGTATTTT.